These 16 T cell receptor beta chains share one sample of origin, sequenced in a study of blood T cell repertoires in COVID-19. Libraries were prepared by immunoSEQ multiplex PCR; TCRdb keeps only in-frame clonotypes and omits some of them. The sample lists over 200,000 clones; about 80% were seen once. Sequencing was performed on peripheral blood. These receptors were obtained from a woman of 80 years or more with COVID-19, enrolled during active disease.

The rearrangement links TRBV19 to TRBJ2-1; a possible D gene is TRBD2 (6 bases). CDR1 is LNHDA, CDR2 SQIVND, per germline (reference sequence). This CDR3 is built from 15 residues. Trimming shortened V by 4 bases and J by 7 bases, and 17 bases separated the two germline ends. The CDR3 protein is CASSTRDFSENEQFF. The CDR3 region has the DNA TGTGCCAGTAGTACTCGGGACTTCTCGGAAAATGAGCAGTTCTTC.

The V call is TRBV6-1, the J call TRBJ2-7, with a tentative D call TRBD1 (5 bases). The CDR3 is made up of 17 amino acids. With 3 bases removed from V and 3 bases from J, the gap between germline ends came to 21 bases. Germline CDR1 and CDR2: MNHNS and SASEGT. CDR3 sequence (DNA): TGTGCCAGCAGTGAGGGGCTCAATAAGGGTGGTAGCTACGAGCAGTACTTC. This gives the protein CASSEGLNKGGSYEQYF.

The rearrangement links TRBV19 to TRBJ1-5; TRBD1 might be the D (5 bases). The CDR3 length is 16 residues. In germline, CDR1 is LNHDA, CDR2 SQIVND (reference sequence). The V end was cut by 0 bases, the J end by 6 bases, with 15 bases between. The CDR3 sequence: CASSIDLGGVGQPQHF. The CDR3 nucleotides read TGTGCCAGTAGTATAGATCTCGGGGGGGTAGGTCAGCCCCAGCATTTT.

The chain joins TRBV3-1 (or the pseudogene TRBV3-2) to TRBJ2-3; TRBD2 is a possible D gene (6 bases). Germline V gives CDR1 LGHDT, CDR2 YNNKEL (reference sequence). The CDR3 is 15 amino acids. V was clipped by 7 bases and J by 4 bases, with 18 bases between them. CDR3 protein: CASTPGTSGADTQYF. CDR3 DNA: TGTGCCAGCACCCCCGGGACCTCGGGGGCAGATACGCAGTATTTT.

This chain joins TRBV4-1 and TRBJ1-1, with a weak D call TRBD1 (5 bases). CDR3 length: 16 residues. Germline CDR1 and CDR2: MGHRA and YSYEKL. Trimming pared 3 bases from V and 0 bases from J, leaving 14 bases between. The CDR3 DNA follows: TGCGCCAGCAGCCACGTAACAGGTTTGGTGAACACTGAAGCTTTCTTT. Translation: CASSHVTGLVNTEAFF.

V gene TRBV7-2 combines with J gene TRBJ2-1, with D tentatively TRBD1 (6 bases). Per germline, CDR1 SGHTA and CDR2 FQGNSA. The V gene lost 6 bases and the J gene lost 10 bases, with 10 bases spanning the gap. This CDR3 is 11 amino acids long. The CDR3 loop is CASSPGAEQFF. CDR3 bases: TGTGCCAGCAGTCCAGGGGCCGAGCAGTTCTTC.

In its sample, this clone was seen once. The chain carries TRBV27 and TRBJ2-7, with TRBD2 matching 7 bases. V lost 3 bases to trimming and J lost 2 bases; unmatched junction nucleotides: 13. Germline V gene lookup returns CDR1 MNHEY and CDR2 SMNVEV (reference sequence). The CDR3 has 17 amino acids. CDR3 sequence reads: CASSLSSGLSWAYEQYF. CDR3 sequence (DNA): TGTGCCAGCAGTTTGTCTAGCGGTCTAAGTTGGGCCTACGAGCAGTACTTC.

The rearrangement joins TRBV5-1 to TRBJ1-1; the match to TRBD1 covers 9 bases. The ends lost 0 bases at V and 6 bases at J; junction bases unmatched: 6. CDR1 and CDR2 (germline): SGHRS, YFSETQ. The CDR3 sequence is 15 residues long. This chain's CDR3 is CASSLERTGDSEAFF. The CDR3 DNA reads TGCGCCAGCAGCTTGGAACGGACAGGGGATTCTGAAGCTTTCTTT. The full variable domain, in which reference TRBV5-1 and TRBJ1-1 provide the parts outside the CDR3, is KAGVTQTPRYLIKTRGQQVTLSCSPISGHRSVSWYQQTPGQGLQFLFEYFSETQRNKGNFPGRFSGRQFSNSRSEMNVSTLELGDSALYLCASSLERTGDSEAFFGQGTRLTVV.

The chain links TRBV5-1 to TRBJ2-7, with 11 bases fitting TRBD2. V lost 4 bases and J lost 5; bases outside the gene matches: 5. The germline V gene has CDR1 SGHRS and CDR2 YFSETQ. The CDR3 is made up of 14 amino acids. CDR3 nucleotide sequence: TGCGCCAGCAGCGCGACGACTAGCGGGAACGAGCAGTACTTC. It translates to CASSATTSGNEQYF.

CDR3 nucleotide sequence: TGCGCCAGCGCGGAGGGGACAGGCTGGGAGGTATATGGCTACACCTTC. It is translated as CASAEGTGWEVYGYTF. This sequence joins TRBV5-1 and TRBJ1-2; 8 bases fit TRBD1. CDR1 and CDR2 (germline): SGHRS, YFSETQ. The trim removed 7 bases at V and 5 bases at J, leaving 16 bases unmatched. The CDR3 has 16 amino acids.

V usage is TRBV27 and J usage is TRBJ2-5; 8 nucleotides agree with TRBD2. V lost 1 base, J lost 6 bases, and 10 bases stayed unmatched. This CDR3 spans 16 amino acids. Germline V gene sequence: CDR1 MNHEY, CDR2 SMNVEV (reference sequence). In nucleotides, the CDR3 is TGTGCCAGCAGTTTATTCTCCCGGGGGGGCGAAAAGACCCAGTACTTC. The encoded protein is CASSLFSRGGEKTQYF.

This chain connects TRBV5-6 to TRBJ2-7; D gene unclear. CDR1 and CDR2 from the germline V gene are SGHDT and YYEEEE. The CDR3 has 14 residues. V lost 2 bases, J lost 2 bases, and 11 bases lay in between. The CDR3 loop is CASSFILDPYEQYF. The CDR3 DNA sequence: TGTGCCAGCAGCTTTATCCTAGACCCCTACGAGCAGTACTTC.

This clone was counted a few times. The rearrangement uses TRBV2 and TRBJ1-1; D might be TRBD1 (6 bases). V lost 5 bases, J lost 4 bases, and 8 bases lay in between. The germline gives CDR1 SNHLY, CDR2 FYNNEI. The CDR3 covers 12 residues. CDR3 amino acids: CASSSTGTEAFF. In DNA, the CDR3 is TGTGCCAGCAGTTCGACAGGCACTGAAGCTTTCTTT.

The chain recombines TRBV5-1 with TRBJ2-3, with D perhaps matching TRBD1 (7 bases). This CDR3 is built from 15 residues. V was shortened by 7 bases and J by 11 bases, with 26 bases between the two germline ends. Per the germline V gene, CDR1 is SGHRS and CDR2 is YFSETQ. The CDR3 region is CASRPTGTAGVGQYF. The CDR3 DNA follows: TGCGCCAGCCGACCTACCGGGACAGCGGGTGTAGGGCAGTATTTT.

The chain couples TRBV9 to TRBJ2-3, with 10 bases aligning to TRBD2. The CDR3 runs to 13 residues. Germline lookup yields CDR1 SGDLS and CDR2 YYNGEE. Trimming cost V 5 bases and J 4 bases; bases outside gene matches: 1. The CDR3 protein is CASRGLAADTQYF. The CDR3, as DNA: TGTGCCAGCAGAGGACTAGCGGCAGATACGCAGTATTTT.

CDR3 sequence: CASSLSRTQGTEAFF. The CDR3 bases are TGTGCCAGCAGCTTAAGCCGAACCCAGGGCACTGAAGCTTTCTTT. The chain employs TRBV11-1 and TRBJ1-1; TRBD1 might be the D (5 bases). The CDR3 runs to 15 residues. Germline-derived CDR1 and CDR2 are SGHAT and FQDESV (reference sequence). Trimming pared 2 bases from V and 4 bases from J, leaving 14 bases between.